The 7 T cell receptor beta chains given below trace back to one sample, sequenced in a study of blood T cell repertoires in COVID-19 (dated by TCRdb to the early 2020s). To prepare the library, the immunoSEQ multiplex PCR assay was applied. TCRdb obtained this table from immuneACCESS and retained in-frame rearrangements with V and J assigned. These tables miss some clones; where compared with another copy, unresolved V genes account for less than half of the shortfall, and the remainder is unexplained. For this sample the table gives a few hundred thousand clones, of which approximately 85% were detected only once. 0.7% to 0.9% of the sample belongs to the ten largest clones. The sequenced material came from peripheral blood. Source of these receptors: a human donor with COVID-19, enrolled during active disease. The donor label of this sample is uncertain.

In nucleotides, the CDR3 is TGCAGCGTTGAAGACGGGAGCGACCTGAGCTCCTACAATGAGCAGTTCTTC. Residues: CSVEDGSDLSSYNEQFF. The chain recombines TRBV29-1 with TRBJ2-1; a possible D gene is TRBD2 (6 bases). The germline V and J ends were trimmed by 0 bases and 0 bases, with 15 bases remaining between them. This CDR3 has 17 amino acids. Germline CDR1 and CDR2: SQVTM and ANQGSEA.

V and J are TRBV10-1 and TRBJ1-4, with D maybe TRBD1 (6 bases). Trimming removed 2 bases at V and 6 bases at J, with 19 bases between. CDR1 and CDR2 from the germline V gene are WNHNN and SYGVQD (reference sequence). The CDR3 is made up of 17 amino acids. Here the CDR3 reads CASSEKLPGQPHEKLFF. CDR3 in DNA: TGCGCCAGCAGTGAGAAGCTACCCGGACAGCCACATGAAAAACTGTTTTTT.

The chain is built from TRBV5-5 and TRBJ2-3, with D possibly being TRBD2 (6 bases). Germline assignment: CDR1 SGHKS and CDR2 YYEKEE (reference sequence). Trimming cost V 0 bases and J 2 bases, with 10 bases left between them. The CDR3 covers 15 residues. Here the CDR3 reads CASSLGDLATDTQYF. The DNA for the CDR3 is TGTGCCAGCAGCTTGGGGGACTTGGCCACAGATACGCAGTATTTT.

The CDR3 DNA follows: TGTGCCAGCACTGGGGGGGGAGGGACTGAAGCTTTCTTT. Protein sequence: CASTGGGGTEAFF. The J gene is TRBJ1-1, the V gene TRBV28; the D gene is possibly TRBD1 (5 bases). This CDR3 has 13 residues. V dropped 7 bases and J dropped 5 bases, with 14 bases sitting between them. The germline CDR1 and CDR2 sequences are MDHEN and SYDVKM.

The chain links TRBV29-1 to TRBJ2-4; 8 bases match TRBD2. Germline values: CDR1 SQVTM, CDR2 ANQGSEA. CDR3 length: 16 amino acids. V was pared by 5 bases and J by 6 bases, with 15 bases of the junction left unmatched. The CDR3 loop is CSVPSEASGPPNIQYF. The DNA for the CDR3 is TGCAGCGTTCCCTCAGAGGCTAGCGGGCCTCCAAACATTCAGTACTTC.

The chain combines TRBV9 with TRBJ2-5, with TRBD2 matching over 12 bases. The germline V gene has CDR1 SGDLS and CDR2 YYNGEE. CDR3 length: 16 residues. With V trimmed by 4 bases and J by 2 bases, 6 bases remained unmatched. Written as DNA, the CDR3 is TGTGCCAGCAGCACCGGACTAGCGGGACCTCAAGAGACCCAGTACTTC. This gives the protein CASSTGLAGPQETQYF.

The chain links TRBV5-1 to TRBJ2-1; D not resolved. Germline-derived CDR1 and CDR2 are SGHRS and YFSETQ. Trimming took off 1 base at V and 1 base at J, with 6 bases between the two ends. CDR3 length: 14 residues. CDR3 amino acids: CASSLSPSYNEQFF. DNA for the CDR3: TGCGCCAGCAGCTTGTCTCCTTCCTACAATGAGCAGTTCTTC.